Presented here are 8 T cell receptor beta chains from one specimen sequenced in a study of Ad26.COV2.S vaccination and SARS-CoV-2 variants. Produced via immunoSEQ multiplex PCR; TCRdb's table is partial and in-frame only. Of hundreds of thousands of clones listed, 75% to 90% are singletons. Described treatment: roughly 18 received Ad26.COV2.S at low or high dose, single or two shots; about five received placebo; per-sample allocation not given. The samples date from day 63 after the first vaccine or placebo injection. Specimen: peripheral blood, collected in a trial of Ad26.COV2.S vaccine versus placebo. The receptors originated from a person aged 18-60 years who received the Ad26.COV2.S COVID-19 vaccine or a placebo.

The gene calls are TRBV5-1 and TRBJ1-2, with 7 bases that match TRBD1. The germline CDR1 and CDR2 sequences are SGHRS and YFSETQ. V lost 4 bases to trimming and J lost 8 bases; unmatched junction nucleotides: 11. This CDR3 comprises 14 residues. CDR3 nucleotide sequence: TGCGCCAGCAGCCCCGGACAGGCCGGTATAGGCTACACCTTC. The encoded protein is CASSPGQAGIGYTF.

The V gene is TRBV6-2 or TRBV6-3, the J gene TRBJ1-5; D is unresolved. The CDR3 runs 14 residues. Germline-derived CDR1 and CDR2 are MNHEY and SVGEGT. V was clipped by 2 bases and J by 2 bases, with 7 bases between them. The CDR3 reads CASSYAGGNQPQHF. The CDR3 DNA reads as TGTGCCAGCAGTTACGCAGGAGGCAATCAGCCCCAGCATTTT.

There are a few counts of this clone. The chain employs TRBV2 and TRBJ1-1; D unclear. CDR3 length: 15 residues. In germline, CDR1 is SNHLY, CDR2 FYNNEI. The ends were cut back, 2 bases at V and 1 base at J, with 11 bases in the middle. CDR3 protein: CASSERRRRNTEAFF. In DNA form, the CDR3 reads TGTGCCAGCAGTGAAAGGAGAAGGAGGAACACTGAAGCTTTCTTT.

The chain combines TRBV14 with TRBJ2-7; D uncertain. The germline gives CDR1 SGHDN, CDR2 FVKESK. This CDR3 contains 18 residues. V dropped 6 bases and J dropped 1 base, with 25 bases sitting between them. The CDR3: CASSWVKTYDVTSYEQYV. DNA of the CDR3: TGTGCCAGCAGTTGGGTAAAAACCTACGATGTCACTTCCTACGAGCAGTACGTC.

The chain couples TRBV9 to TRBJ2-3; 9 positions agree with TRBD2. Germline V CDR1 and CDR2: SGDLS, YYNGEE. This CDR3 has 17 amino acids. J lost 5 bases, V lost 2 bases, and 12 bases had no gene match. CDR3 DNA: TGTGCCAGCAGCGTGGAGACGGGACTAGCCTGGATAGATACGCAGTATTTT. Encoded protein: CASSVETGLAWIDTQYF.

The gene calls are TRBV6-1 and TRBJ2-4; tentative D call: TRBD2 (6 bases). The V gene's germline CDR1 is MNHNS and CDR2 SASEGT. The CDR3 is made up of 16 amino acids. V was trimmed by 2 bases and J by 0 bases, leaving 11 bases between them. This CDR3 is CASSEFGGLAKNIQYF. The CDR3 bases are TGTGCCAGCAGTGAATTTGGGGGACTAGCCAAAAACATTCAGTACTTC.

The J gene is TRBJ2-3, the V gene TRBV4-1; no reliable D call. Trimming stripped 0 bases from V and 4 bases from J, with 5 bases between. Germline-derived CDR1 and CDR2 are MGHRA and YSYEKL. The CDR3 consists of 13 residues. CDR3 DNA: TGCGCCAGCAGCCAAGAGGTTCCAGATACGCAGTATTTT. It translates to CASSQEVPDTQYF.

This CDR3 reads CASSLEAGQSYEQYV. The CDR3 DNA reads as TGTGCCAGCAGCTTAGAGGCAGGGCAGTCCTACGAGCAGTACGTC. The rearrangement links TRBV7-8 to TRBJ2-7, with D possibly matching TRBD1 (5 bases). With 1 base removed from V and 1 base from J, the gap between germline ends came to 11 bases. This CDR3 is built from 15 residues. CDR1 is SGHVS and CDR2 is FQNEAQ in the germline V gene.